This T cell receptor beta chain is drawn from a study of low-dose radiotherapy and immunotherapy resistance in tumors (dated by TCRdb to 2022 to 2024). General notes on the study: Patients in Cohort 1 were given 0.5 Gy per fraction every 2 weeks, and the prescribed total PTV dose was 6.5 Gy. Patients in Cohort 2 were given 1 Gy per fraction every two weeks, for a total of 13 Gy across 26 weeks. Patients were given nivolumab as a 240 mg flat dose every two weeks and ipilimumab at 1 mg/kg every six weeks, with both drugs delivered intravenously. Every two weeks, patients got intravenous cyclophosphamide at 200 mg/m2, given one day ahead of each radiation and immunotherapy administration. Aspirin 300 mg was taken orally once daily by patients for four cycles, starting on cycle 1 day 1. The trial did not randomize participants into treatment groups. Eight patients were included in the translational analysis, namely three from the first dose cohort plus the first five from the second dose cohort.

The sample's time point, from its label and the paper: before trial treatment. Donors were enrolled in RACIN, a single-arm phase I dose-escalation trial combining nivolumab, ipilimumab, aspirin, low-dose cyclophosphamide and low-dose radiotherapy. To be eligible, a patient needed to have an advanced solid tumor that was TIL-negative. There are many counts of this clonotype. Its antigen is still unknown. Per-nucleotide qualities are absent, and no much larger clonotype sits a single base away. First-strand cDNA was synthesized with Superscript III and a set of TRAV- and TRBV-specific primers, covering both TCRalpha and TCRbeta chains. A roughly 18-cycle PCR with Phusion amplified the TCRs, pairing a constant-region primer with the adapter that was attached to the V primers. The MessageAmp II aRNA Amplification Kit was used to amplify the isolated mRNA, with in vitro transcription run for 15 to 20 hours at 37 degrees C. The Dynabeads mRNA DIRECT Purification Kit was used to isolate mRNA for TCR sequencing. A second roughly 25-cycle Phusion PCR added indexed Illumina adapters, and products were purified with AMPure XP beads. An Illumina MiniSeq instrument was used to deep-sequence the TCRalpha and TCRbeta libraries. In the original analysis: Custom Perl scripts were used to pool TCR sequences that encoded the same protein, to remove out-of-frame sequences, and to calculate the abundance of each clonotype. The analysis excluded TCR sequences that were supported by just one read. Among the metrics used to describe the repertoires were Shannon entropy, Gini index, clonality, richness, and the frequency of TCRs shared between repertoires. TCRdb handled the public reads itself, with Q25 trimming in fastp and clone calling in MiXCR, and kept productive beta chains. All rows with the same CDR3 protein become a single entry with the most common DNA and genes. In this record, the V and J calls reflect TCRdb's handling and not the investigators' own analysis. For this sample there are 80,000 to 95,000 distinct CDR3 sequences; 9.4% appear just once. Clones ranked in the top ten supply around 1% of the sample.

For CDR1 and CDR2, the germline V gene lists SGHTA and FQGNSA. The junction shows trimming of 8 bases on V and 4 bases on J, and the gene matches do not reach 6 bases of it. The CDR3 goes from the cysteine to the phenylalanine over 13 residues. Only the CDR3 DNA is retained, 39 bases long and in frame from the first base. Sequences were derived from PBMCs, sampled before treatment. The source is a male donor with prostate cancer. This chain is built from TRBV7-2 and TRBJ2-7, with 9 bases matching TRBD1. The CDR3 protein: CASFGTGLYEQYF. Read as DNA, the sequence is TGTGCCAGCTTCGGGACAGGGTTGTACGAGCAGTACTTC.